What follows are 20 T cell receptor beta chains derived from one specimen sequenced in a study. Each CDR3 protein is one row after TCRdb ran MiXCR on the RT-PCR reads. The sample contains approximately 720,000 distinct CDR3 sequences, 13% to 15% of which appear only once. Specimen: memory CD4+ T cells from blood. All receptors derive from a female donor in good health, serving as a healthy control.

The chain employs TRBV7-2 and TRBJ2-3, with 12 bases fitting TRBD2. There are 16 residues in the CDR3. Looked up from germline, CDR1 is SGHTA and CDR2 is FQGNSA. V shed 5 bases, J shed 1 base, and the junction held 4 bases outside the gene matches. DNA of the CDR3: TGTGCCAGCAGCACTAGACTAGCGGGAGGCACAGATACGCAGTATTTT. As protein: CASSTRLAGGTDTQYF.

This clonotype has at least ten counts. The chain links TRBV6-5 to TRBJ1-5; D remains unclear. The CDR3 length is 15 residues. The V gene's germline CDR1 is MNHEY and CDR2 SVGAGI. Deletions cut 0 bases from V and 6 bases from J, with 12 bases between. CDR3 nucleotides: TGTGCCAGCAGTTACTCGATCGTGGGAGGTCAGCCCCAGCATTTT. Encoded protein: CASSYSIVGGQPQHF.

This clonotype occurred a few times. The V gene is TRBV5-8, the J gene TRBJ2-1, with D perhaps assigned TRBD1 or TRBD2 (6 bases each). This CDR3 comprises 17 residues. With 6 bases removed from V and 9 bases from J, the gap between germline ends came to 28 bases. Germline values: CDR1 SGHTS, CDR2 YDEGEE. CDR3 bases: TGTGCCAGCATCCGAGATGGGGGGCCGTCCCCACACGGTGAGCAGTTCTTC. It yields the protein CASIRDGGPSPHGEQFF.

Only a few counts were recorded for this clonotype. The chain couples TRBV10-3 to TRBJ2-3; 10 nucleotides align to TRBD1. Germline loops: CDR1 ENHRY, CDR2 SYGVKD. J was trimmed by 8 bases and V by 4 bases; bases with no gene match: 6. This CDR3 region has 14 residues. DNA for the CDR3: TGTGCCATCAGTGGACAGGGGGCTGAAGTTACGCAGTATTTT. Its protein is CAISGQGAEVTQYF.

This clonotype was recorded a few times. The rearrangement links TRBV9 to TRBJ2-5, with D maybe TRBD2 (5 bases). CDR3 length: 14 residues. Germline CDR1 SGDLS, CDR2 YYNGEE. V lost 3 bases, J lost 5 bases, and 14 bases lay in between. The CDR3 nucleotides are TGTGCCAGCAGCGACCGGACTTCGGGGGAGACCCAGTACTTC. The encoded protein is CASSDRTSGETQYF.

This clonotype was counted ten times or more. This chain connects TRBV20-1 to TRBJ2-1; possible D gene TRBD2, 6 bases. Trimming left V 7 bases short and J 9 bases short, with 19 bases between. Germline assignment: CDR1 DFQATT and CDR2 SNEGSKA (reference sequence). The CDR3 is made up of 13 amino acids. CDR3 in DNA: TGCAGTGGCGACACCCGGAGGGTGGCTGAGCAGTTCTTC. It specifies CSGDTRRVAEQFF.

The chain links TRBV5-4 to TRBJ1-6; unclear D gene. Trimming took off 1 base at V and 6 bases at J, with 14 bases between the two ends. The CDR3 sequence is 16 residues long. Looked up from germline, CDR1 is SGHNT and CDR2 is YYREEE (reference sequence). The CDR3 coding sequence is TGTGCCAGCAGCTTGAAAACGGGCGGGGTTAATTCACCCCTCCACTTT. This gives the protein CASSLKTGGVNSPLHF.

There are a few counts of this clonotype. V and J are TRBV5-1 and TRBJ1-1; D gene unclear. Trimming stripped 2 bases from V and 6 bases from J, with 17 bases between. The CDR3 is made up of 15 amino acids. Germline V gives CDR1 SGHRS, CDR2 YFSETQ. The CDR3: CASSLRTGIGAEAFF. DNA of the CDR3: TGCGCCAGCAGCTTAAGAACGGGGATAGGCGCTGAAGCTTTCTTT.

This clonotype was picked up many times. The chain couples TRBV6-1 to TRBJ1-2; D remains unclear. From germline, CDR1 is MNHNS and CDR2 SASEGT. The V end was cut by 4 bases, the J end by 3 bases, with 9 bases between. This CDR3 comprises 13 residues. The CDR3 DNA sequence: TGTGCCAGCAGTGTTGACCCTGACTATGGCTACACCTTC. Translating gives CASSVDPDYGYTF.

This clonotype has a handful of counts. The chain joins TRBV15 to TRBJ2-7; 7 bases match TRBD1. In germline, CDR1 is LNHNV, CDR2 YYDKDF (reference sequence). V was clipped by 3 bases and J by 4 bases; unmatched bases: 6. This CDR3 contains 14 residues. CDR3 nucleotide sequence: TGTGCCACCAGCAGGACAGGGAATATATACGAGCAGTACTTC. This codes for CATSRTGNIYEQYF.

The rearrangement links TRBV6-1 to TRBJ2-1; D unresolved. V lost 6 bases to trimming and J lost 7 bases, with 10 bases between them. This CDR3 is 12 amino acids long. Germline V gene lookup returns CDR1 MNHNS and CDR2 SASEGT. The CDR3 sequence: CASRTRGNEQFF. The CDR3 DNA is TGTGCCAGCAGAACCCGTGGAAATGAGCAGTTCTTC.

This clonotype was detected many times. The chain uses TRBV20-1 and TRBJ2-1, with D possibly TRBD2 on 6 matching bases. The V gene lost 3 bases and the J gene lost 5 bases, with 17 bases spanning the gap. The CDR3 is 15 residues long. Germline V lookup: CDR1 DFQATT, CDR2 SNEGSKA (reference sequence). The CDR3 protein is CSARPRRGWDNEQFF. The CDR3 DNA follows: TGCAGTGCTAGGCCCCGGAGGGGCTGGGACAATGAGCAGTTCTTC.

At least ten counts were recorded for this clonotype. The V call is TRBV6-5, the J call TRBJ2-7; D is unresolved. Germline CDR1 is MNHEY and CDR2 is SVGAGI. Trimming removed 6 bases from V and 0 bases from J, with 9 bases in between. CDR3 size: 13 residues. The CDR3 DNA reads TGTGCCAGCAGCCGGTTCAACTCCTACGAGCAGTACTTC. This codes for CASSRFNSYEQYF.

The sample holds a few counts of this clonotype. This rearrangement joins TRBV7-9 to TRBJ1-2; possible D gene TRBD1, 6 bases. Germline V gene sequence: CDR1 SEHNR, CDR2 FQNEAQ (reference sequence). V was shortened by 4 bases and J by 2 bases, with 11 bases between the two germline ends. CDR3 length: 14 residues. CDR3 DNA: TGTGCCAGCAGCTCTGAAACAGGGAACTATGGCTACACCTTC. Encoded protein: CASSSETGNYGYTF.

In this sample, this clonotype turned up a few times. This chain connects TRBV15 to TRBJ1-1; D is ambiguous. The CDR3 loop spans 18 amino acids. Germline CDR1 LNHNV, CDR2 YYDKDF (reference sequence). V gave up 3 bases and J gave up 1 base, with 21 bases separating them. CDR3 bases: TGTGCCACCAGCAGCGGTGGGCTCGGGGAATTCGGGAACACTGAAGCTTTCTTT. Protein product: CATSSGGLGEFGNTEAFF.

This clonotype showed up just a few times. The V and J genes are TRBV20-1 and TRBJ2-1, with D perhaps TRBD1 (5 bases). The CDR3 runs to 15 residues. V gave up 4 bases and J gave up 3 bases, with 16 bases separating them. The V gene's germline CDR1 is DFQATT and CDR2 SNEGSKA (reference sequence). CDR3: CSATGPVGYYNEQFF. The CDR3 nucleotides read TGCAGTGCTACAGGGCCCGTAGGGTACTACAATGAGCAGTTCTTC.

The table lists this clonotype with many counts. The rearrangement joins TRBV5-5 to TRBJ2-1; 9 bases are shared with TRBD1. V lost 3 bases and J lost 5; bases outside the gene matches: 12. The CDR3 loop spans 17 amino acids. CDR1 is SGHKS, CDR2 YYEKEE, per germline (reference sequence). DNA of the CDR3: TGTGCCAGCAGCTCCCAAGCCGGACAGGGGAGGGACAATGAGCAGTTCTTC. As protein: CASSSQAGQGRDNEQFF.

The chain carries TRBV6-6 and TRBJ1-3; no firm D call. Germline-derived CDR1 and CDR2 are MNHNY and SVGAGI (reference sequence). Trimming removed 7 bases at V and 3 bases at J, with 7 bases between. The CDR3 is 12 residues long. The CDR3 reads CASTTNGNTIYF. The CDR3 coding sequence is TGTGCCAGCACCACGAATGGAAACACCATATATTTT.

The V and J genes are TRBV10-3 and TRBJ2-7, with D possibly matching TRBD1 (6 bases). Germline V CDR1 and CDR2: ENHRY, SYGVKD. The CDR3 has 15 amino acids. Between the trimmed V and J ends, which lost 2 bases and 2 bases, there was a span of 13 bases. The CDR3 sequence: CAISEGKGGTYEQYF. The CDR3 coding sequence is TGTGCCATCAGTGAGGGCAAAGGGGGTACCTACGAGCAGTACTTC.

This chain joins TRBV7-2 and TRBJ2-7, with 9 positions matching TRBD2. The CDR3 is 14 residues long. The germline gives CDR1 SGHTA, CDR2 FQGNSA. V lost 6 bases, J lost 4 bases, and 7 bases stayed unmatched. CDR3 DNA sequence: TGTGCCAGCAGAGGTAGCGGGAGTCCATACGAGCAGTACTTC. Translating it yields CASRGSGSPYEQYF. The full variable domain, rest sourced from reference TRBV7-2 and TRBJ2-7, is GAGVSQSPSNKVTEKGKDVELRCDPISGHTALYWYRQSLGQGLEFLIYFQGNSAPDKSGLPSDRFSAERTGGSVSTLTIQRTQQEDSAVYLCASRGSGSPYEQYFGPGTRLTVT.